This TCR beta chain was observed in a study of blood T cell repertoires in COVID-19. As for the study in general: COVID-19 samples from acute and convalescent phases originated in the United States, Italy and Spain.

Germline CDR1 and CDR2: GTSNPN and SVGIG (reference sequence). The CDR3 covers 15 residues. The trim removed 5 bases at V and 5 bases at J, leaving 9 bases unmatched. In the authors' methods: Estimates of nucleated cell counts were drawn from the amplification of reference gene primers. Sequencing used immunoSEQ multiplex PCR; TCRdb keeps in-frame clones, though not all of them. Clonal size and the V and J genes are those of that table, whereas D and trimming came from the DNA. The sample lists hundreds of thousands of clones, more than 70% occurring once. Participants came from around 25 US areas, aged about 18 to 89 years. Participants reported their clinical history, and cohort assignment relied on those reports.

Material for sequencing was PBMCs or T cells enriched from blood (not recorded which). The rearrangement joins TRBV30 to TRBJ1-4; 9 bases align to TRBD1. The TCR was taken from a woman between 40 and 50 years old with acute COVID-19. CDR3 DNA sequence: TGTGCCTGGTCCATAGGGACAGGGCCAAATGAAAAACTGTTTTTT. Translated, it gives CAWSIGTGPNEKLFF.